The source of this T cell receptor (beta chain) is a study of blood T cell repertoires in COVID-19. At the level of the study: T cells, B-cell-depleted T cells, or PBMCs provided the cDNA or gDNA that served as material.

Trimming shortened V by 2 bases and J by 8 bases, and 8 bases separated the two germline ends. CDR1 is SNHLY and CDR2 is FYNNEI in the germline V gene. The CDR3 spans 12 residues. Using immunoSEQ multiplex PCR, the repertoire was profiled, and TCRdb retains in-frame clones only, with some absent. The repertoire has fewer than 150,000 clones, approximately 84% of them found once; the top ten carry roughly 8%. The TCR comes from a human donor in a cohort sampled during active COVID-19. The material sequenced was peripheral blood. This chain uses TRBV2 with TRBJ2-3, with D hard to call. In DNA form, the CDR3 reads TGTGCCAGCAGTGAACAACAGTCTACGCAGTATTTT. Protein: CASSEQQSTQYF. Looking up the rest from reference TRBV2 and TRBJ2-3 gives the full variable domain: EPEVTQTPSHQVTQMGQEVILRCVPISNHLYFYWYRQILGQKVEFLVSFYNNEISEKSEIFDDQFSVERPDGSNFTLKIRSTKLEDSAMYFCASSEQQSTQYFGPGTRLTVL.